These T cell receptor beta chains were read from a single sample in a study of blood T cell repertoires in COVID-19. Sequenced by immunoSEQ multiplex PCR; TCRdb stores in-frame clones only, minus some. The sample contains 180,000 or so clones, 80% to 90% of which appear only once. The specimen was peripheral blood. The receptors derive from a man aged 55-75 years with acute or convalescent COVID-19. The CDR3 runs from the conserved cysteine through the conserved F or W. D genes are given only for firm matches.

cdr3_nt: TGTGCCACCAGTGATGCGGAGGTGGGAGGAACCGGGGAGCTGTTTTTT
cdr3_aa: CATSDAEVGGTGELFF
j_call: TRBJ2-2
d_call: .
v_call: TRBV24-1

cdr3_nt: TGTGCCAGCCGCCCTCAGGTGAACACTGAAGCTTTCTTT
cdr3_aa: CASRPQVNTEAFF
j_call: TRBJ1-1
d_call: .
v_call: TRBV12-3/TRBV12-4

cdr3_nt: TGTGCCAGCAGGACTTTACAGGGGGCTGAGACCCAGTACTTC
cdr3_aa: CASRTLQGAETQYF
j_call: TRBJ2-5
d_call: TRBD1
v_call: TRBV28

cdr3_nt: TGTGCCAGCAGGGAAACCGGGGAGACCCAGTACTTC
cdr3_aa: CASRETGETQYF
j_call: TRBJ2-5
d_call: .
v_call: TRBV28

cdr3_nt: TGTGCCAGCAGTTACTACCCCCCGGGATCCTATGGCTACACCTTC
cdr3_aa: CASSYYPPGSYGYTF
j_call: TRBJ1-2
d_call: .
v_call: TRBV6-5

cdr3_nt: TGTGCCAGCAGTTCCCGCAGGCTCACTGAAGCTTTCTTT
cdr3_aa: CASSSRRLTEAFF
j_call: TRBJ1-1
d_call: .
v_call: TRBV28

cdr3_nt: TGTGCCAGCAGTTTTGGAGACAGGGCCTATAATTCACCCCTCCACTTT
cdr3_aa: CASSFGDRAYNSPLHF
j_call: TRBJ1-6
d_call: TRBD1
v_call: TRBV28

cdr3_nt: TGCGCCAGCAGCTGGGGCTGGGGAGCGGGAGTCACCTACGAGCAGTACTTC
cdr3_aa: CASSWGWGAGVTYEQYF
j_call: TRBJ2-7
d_call: TRBD2
v_call: TRBV5-1

cdr3_nt: TGTGCCAGCAGTTCCTACAGGGGCCCCAACTATGGCTACACCTTC
cdr3_aa: CASSSYRGPNYGYTF
j_call: TRBJ1-2
d_call: TRBD1
v_call: TRBV27

cdr3_nt: TGTGCCAGCAGCCAAGGGCGGACAGGGCCCAATGGCTACACCTTC
cdr3_aa: CASSQGRTGPNGYTF
j_call: TRBJ1-2
d_call: TRBD1
v_call: TRBV3-1/TRBV3-2

cdr3_nt: TGTGCCAGCAGCCAAGATCGGGGACAGGGGGTCTCGGGCTACACCTTC
cdr3_aa: CASSQDRGQGVSGYTF
j_call: TRBJ1-2
d_call: TRBD1
v_call: TRBV3-1/TRBV3-2

cdr3_nt: TGTGCCAGCAGTTATAGGGGGCCTCCAGATACGCAGTATTTT
cdr3_aa: CASSYRGPPDTQYF
j_call: TRBJ2-3
d_call: TRBD1
v_call: TRBV6-2/TRBV6-3

cdr3_nt: TGTGCCAGCAGCGAAAGCAGGGGGACGAACACTGAAGCTTTCTTT
cdr3_aa: CASSESRGTNTEAFF
j_call: TRBJ1-1
d_call: TRBD1
v_call: TRBV7-6